Listed here is a single T cell receptor beta chain. The CDR3 contains 13 residues. Trimming took 2 bases from V and 0 from J, leaving 8 bases between them. Germline V gene sequence: CDR1 DFQATT, CDR2 SNEGSKA (reference sequence). The data originate from a study of identical twins. Unique molecular identifiers were present on the cDNA, and a universal primer site came from template switching. Via MiXCR, TCRdb re-called the 5' RACE reads, giving one row per CDR3 protein. The sample includes approximately 94,000 distinct CDR3 sequences, 5.9% seen only once; the top ten take approximately 12%. Healthy Caucasians, and only they, were the donors.

The receptor's source is a woman aged 45 to 65 in good health. The chain uses TRBV20-1 and TRBJ2-7; D is possibly TRBD2 (6 bases). The sequencing input was memory T cells sorted from blood. The CDR3 region is CSARKAGSYEQYV. As DNA, the CDR3 is TGCAGTGCTAGAAAAGCGGGCTCCTACGAGCAGTACGTC.